Following are 23 T cell receptor beta chains from one sample sequenced in a study of tumor and adjacent non-tumor tissue in lung cancer. The library came from three nested PCR rounds adapted from ARM-PCR protocols. MiXCR, run by TCRdb on the multiplex PCR reads, gives a single entry per CDR3 protein. The sample lists around 75,000 distinct CDR3 sequences, around 70% occurring once. No cell sorting was done before RNA was extracted from the tissue. The normal lung tissue was taken more than 3 cm from the tumor edge. The sequencing sample was made of distant non-tumor lung tissue. These receptors were obtained from a woman aged 50 to 60 with non-small cell lung cancer.

Turning to this clonotype: This may stem from a read error, because a much larger clone lies one nucleotide away. The chain uses TRBV5-4 and TRBJ2-5; 10 positions agree with TRBD2. This CDR3 spans 16 amino acids. From germline, CDR1 is SGHNT and CDR2 YYREEE (reference sequence). CDR3: CVSRPGLADYQETQYF. DNA for the CDR3: TGTGTCAGCAGACCTGGACTAGCGGATTACCAAGAGACCCAGTACTTC.

This clonotype was found many times. The chain recombines TRBV28 with TRBJ1-2, with 12 bases matching TRBD1. The CDR3 extends over 16 amino acids. The germline CDR1 and CDR2 sequences are MDHEN and SYDVKM. With 2 bases clipped from V and 4 bases from J, the junction kept 5 bases outside the gene matches. The CDR3 DNA is TGTGCCAGCAGTTTAAGGCGGGACAGGGGGCTCTATGGCTACACCTTC. This encodes CASSLRRDRGLYGYTF.

This clonotype was picked up many times. The rearrangement links TRBV5-4 to TRBJ1-1; D is possibly TRBD1 (5 bases). The V gene's germline CDR1 is SGHNT and CDR2 YYREEE (reference sequence). V lost 9 bases and J lost 1, with 13 bases in between. The CDR3 is 13 residues long. Here the CDR3 DNA reads TGTGCCACCCACGGGGCCTCGAACACTGAAGCTTTCTTT. Translated, it gives CATHGASNTEAFF.

Note on this clonotype: An end of the junction does not agree with germline; a read error may underlie this. J is TRBJ2-1 and V is TRBV6-2 or TRBV6-3, with a tentative D call TRBD2 (7 bases). Germline V gives CDR1 MNHEY, CDR2 SVGEGT. There are 15 residues in the CDR3. The CDR3 region is CASSISGGFCNEQFF. For the CDR3, the DNA is TGTGCCAGCAGTATTTCGGGGGGCTTCTGCAATGAGCAATTCTTC.

Many counts were recorded for this clonotype. This sequence joins TRBV4-1 and TRBJ1-2, with D perhaps TRBD1 (5 bases). Trimming stripped 4 bases from V and 0 bases from J, with 12 bases between. CDR1 and CDR2 (germline): MGHRA, YSYEKL. The CDR3 has 15 residues. CDR3 protein: CASSRGTEANYGYTF. CDR3 DNA: TGCGCCAGCAGCCGAGGGACGGAAGCTAACTATGGCTACACCTTC.

With respect to this clonotype: It may be a read error: a sequence one base away is much more abundant. V usage is TRBV12-3 or TRBV12-4 and J usage is TRBJ2-7, with 8 bases that match TRBD1. V trimming: 5 bases; J trimming: 5 bases; junction bases outside the gene matches: 5. The CDR3 runs to 13 residues. The CDR3 region has the DNA TGTGCCAGCAGTCGGACAGGGACGGACGAGCAGTACTTC. This sequence encodes CASSRTGTDEQYF.

The chain joins TRBV6-5 to TRBJ1-3; D is perhaps TRBD1 (5 bases). Germline CDR1 and CDR2: MNHEY and SVGAGI. The CDR3 loop spans 18 amino acids. V lost 6 bases and J lost 0, with 21 bases in between. The CDR3 loop reads CASSPPSWGTFSGNTIYF. The CDR3, as DNA: TGTGCCAGCAGCCCCCCTTCGTGGGGGACGTTCTCTGGAAACACCATATATTTT.

This clonotype was recorded at least ten times. The chain couples TRBV12-3 or TRBV12-4 to TRBJ2-5; 7 bases agree with TRBD1. The CDR3 runs 15 residues. Trimming took 6 bases from V and 4 from J; bases not matched to a gene: 11. The CDR3 nucleotides are TGTGCCAGCAGCAAATCACAGGGGATCGTAGAGACCCAGTACTTC. As protein: CASSKSQGIVETQYF.

Comment on this clonotype: At one of its ends the junction is not consistent with the germline gene, which may arise from a read error. The genes are TRBV4-1 and TRBJ2-7, with TRBD2 as a possible D gene (5 bases). Germline loops: CDR1 MGHRA, CDR2 YSYEKL. The CDR3 covers 13 residues. CDR3 sequence: CASSYRADYGQYF. Here the CDR3 DNA reads TGCGCCAGCAGCTATCGGGCAGACTACGGGCAGTACTTC.

This clonotype was observed a handful of times. The chain joins TRBV11-1 to TRBJ2-3; maybe TRBD2 (6 bases). Germline assignment: CDR1 SGHAT and CDR2 FQDESV (reference sequence). V lost 3 bases and J 0 bases, leaving 19 bases between the germline ends. The CDR3 covers 18 residues. CDR3: CASSFGLAGLESTDTQYF. Here the CDR3 DNA reads TGTGCCAGCAGCTTTGGACTGGCGGGATTAGAAAGCACAGATACGCAGTATTTT.

As to this clonotype: A much larger clone is a single base away; this may be a read error. The chain combines TRBV12-3 or TRBV12-4 with TRBJ2-4; TRBD1 matches at 12 bases. This CDR3 region has 16 residues. The J segment lost 5 bases and the V segment lost 2 bases, leaving 4 bases of the junction unmatched. The CDR3: CASSLSGQGAENIQYF. The CDR3 DNA reads as TGTGCCAGCAGTTTATCGGGACAGGGGGCGGAAAACATTCAGTACTTC.

With respect to this clonotype: A single base separates this from a much larger clone, so it may be a read error. Likely a read error: the CDR3 ends without its conserved phenylalanine or tryptophan. The chain joins TRBV20-1 to TRBJ2-3; tentative D call: TRBD2 (5 bases). The ends were cut back, 5 bases at V and 4 bases at J, with 10 bases in the middle. This CDR3 contains 12 residues. Germline CDR1 DFQATT, CDR2 SNEGSKA (reference sequence). The CDR3 DNA follows: TGCAGTGCTTATCGGGGATCAGATACGCAGTATCTT. This gives the protein CSAYRGSDTQYL.

In this sample, this clonotype turned up once. The rearrangement links TRBV27 to TRBJ1-1; D is possibly TRBD1 (5 bases). The CDR3 contains 13 residues. The germline CDR1 and CDR2 sequences are MNHEY and SMNVEV (reference sequence). The V end was cut by 6 bases, the J end by 5 bases, with 13 bases between. The CDR3: CASRVLGDTEAFF. CDR3 coding DNA: TGTGCCAGCAGGGTCTTGGGGGATACTGAAGCTTTCTTT.

Comment on this clonotype: This clone may be a read error of a much larger clone one base away. This chain links TRBV12-3 or TRBV12-4 with TRBJ2-1; the match to TRBD2 covers 8 bases. V dropped 6 bases and J dropped 5; count of bases not matched to a gene: 3. This CDR3 region has 13 residues. CDR3: CASRQAGDNEQFF. The CDR3 bases are TGTGCCAGCAGACAAGCGGGAGACAATGAGCAGTTCTTC.

In the case of this clonotype: The germline gene is not matched at one end of the junction; a read error may be the cause. The chain is built from TRBV11-2 and TRBJ2-3; no clear D. The CDR3 covers 11 residues. Germline V gene data show CDR1 as SGHAT and CDR2 as FQNNGV. CDR3 in amino acids: CARSHIDTHYF. CDR3 DNA sequence: TGTGCCAGAAGCCATATAGATACGCACTATTTT.

On this clonotype itself: The junction and the germline gene differ at one end; a read error may be behind it. The genes are TRBV12-3 or TRBV12-4 and TRBJ2-1; tentatively, D is TRBD1 (6 bases). The CDR3 contains 15 residues. The CDR3 region has the DNA TGTGACAGCACCACCTTGGGACATGCAAGCAATGAGCAGTTCTTC. It yields the protein CDSTTLGHASNEQFF.

To note about this clonotype: Mismatch with germline at one junction end may stem from a read error. The V call is TRBV6-2 or TRBV6-3, the J call TRBJ2-1; D gene ambiguous. There are 13 residues in the CDR3. Per germline, CDR1 MNHEY and CDR2 SVGEGT. The CDR3 here is CANKTDSRNEQFF. The CDR3 DNA reads TGTGCCAACAAGACGGATAGTAGGAATGAGCAATTCTTC.

Turning to this clonotype: Possible read error: a much larger clone is one base away. This chain joins TRBV6-5 and TRBJ2-3; possibly TRBD1 for D (5 bases). CDR1 and CDR2 (germline): MNHEY, SVGAGI. This CDR3 is built from 12 residues. The CDR3: CASGAGTDPQYF. The DNA of the CDR3 is TGTGCCAGCGGGGCAGGCACAGATCCGCAGTATTTT.

With respect to this clonotype: A much larger clone is a single base away; this may be a read error. J is TRBJ1-2 and V is TRBV20-1; 9 positions agree with TRBD1. Germline V lookup: CDR1 DFQATT, CDR2 SNEGSKA (reference sequence). CDR3 length: 13 amino acids. CDR3 loop: CSADRGSNHGYTF. The CDR3 DNA is TGCAGTGCGGACAGGGGATCTAACCATGGCTACACCTTC.

For this clonotype: One base away lies a much larger clone, so this may be a sequencing read error. The J gene is TRBJ1-2, the V gene TRBV20-1, with 7 bases matching TRBD1. With 5 bases clipped from V and 6 bases from J, the junction kept 9 bases outside the gene matches. Germline loops: CDR1 DFQATT, CDR2 SNEGSKA (reference sequence). The CDR3 is 13 amino acids. CDR3: CSAAVTGKDGYTF. CDR3 in DNA: TGCAGTGCTGCCGTGACAGGGAAGGATGGCTACACCTTC.

The gene calls are TRBV4-3 and TRBJ2-1, with 9 bases aligning to TRBD2. V lost 7 bases and J lost 7; bases outside the gene matches: 8. Germline CDR1 and CDR2: LGHNA and YSLEER. The CDR3 has 14 residues. The CDR3 DNA follows: TGCGCCAGCAACCATGCTAGCGGGAATAATGAGCAGTTCTTC. Translation: CASNHASGNNEQFF.

With regard to this clonotype: A much bigger clone sits one base away, suggesting this may be a read error. The chain combines TRBV12-3 or TRBV12-4 with TRBJ1-1; D unclear. V was pared by 6 bases and J by 4 bases, with 15 bases between. This CDR3 has 14 amino acids. CDR3 sequence reads: CASRPHGVVTEAFF. CDR3 bases: TGTGCCAGCAGACCCCATGGGGTTGTCACTGAAGCTTTCTTT.

Many counts were recorded for this clonotype. The chain couples TRBV4-1 to TRBJ1-5, with TRBD1 matching 7 bases. The J segment lost 4 bases and the V segment lost 2 bases, leaving 17 bases of the junction unmatched. The CDR3 spans 19 residues. Germline CDR1 is MGHRA and CDR2 is YSYEKL. The CDR3 bases are TGCGCCAGCAGCCAATTCCATCAGGGCCGGGACAGCCCTAATCAGCCCCAGCATTTT. Residues: CASSQFHQGRDSPNQPQHF.